The clone carrying this T cell receptor (beta chain) was counted once. The data belong to a study of control samples from healthy donors and cancer patients. Using immunoSEQ multiplex PCR, the repertoire was profiled, and TCRdb retains in-frame clones only, with some absent. The table records about 190,000 clones, around 90% of them present only once. Trimming removed 3 bases at V and 6 bases at J, with 6 bases between. The CDR3 runs 12 residues. Source material: blood. This chain links TRBV12-3 or TRBV12-4 with TRBJ1-5; D call uncertain. The receptor's source is a man younger than 45 in good health. CDR3 protein: CASSFIGQPQHF. Written as DNA, the CDR3 is TGTGCCAGCAGTTTCATAGGTCAGCCCCAGCATTTT.